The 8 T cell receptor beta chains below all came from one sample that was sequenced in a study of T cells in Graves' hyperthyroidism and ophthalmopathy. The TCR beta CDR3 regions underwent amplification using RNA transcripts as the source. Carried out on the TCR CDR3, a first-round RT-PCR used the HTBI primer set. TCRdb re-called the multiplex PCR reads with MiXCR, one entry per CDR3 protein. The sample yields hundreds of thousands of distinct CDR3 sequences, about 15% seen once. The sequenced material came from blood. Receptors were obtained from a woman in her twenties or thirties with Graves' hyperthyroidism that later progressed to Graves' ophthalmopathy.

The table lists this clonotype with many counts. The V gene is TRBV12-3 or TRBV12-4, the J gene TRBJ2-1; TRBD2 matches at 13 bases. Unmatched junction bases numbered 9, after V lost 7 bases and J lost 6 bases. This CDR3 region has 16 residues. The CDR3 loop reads CASTRTSGSPGNEQFF. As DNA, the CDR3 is TGTGCCAGCACCCGGACTAGCGGGAGCCCCGGCAATGAGCAGTTCTTC.

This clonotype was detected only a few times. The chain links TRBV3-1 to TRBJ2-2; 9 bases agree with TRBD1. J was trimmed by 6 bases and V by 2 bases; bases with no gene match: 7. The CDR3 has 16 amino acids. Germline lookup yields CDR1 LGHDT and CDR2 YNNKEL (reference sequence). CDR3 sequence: CASSQPGQGSPGELFF. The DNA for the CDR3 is TGTGCCAGCAGCCAACCCGGACAGGGGAGCCCCGGGGAGCTGTTTTTT.

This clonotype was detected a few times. The CDR3 loop reads CASTGTARNTGELFF. CDR3 nucleotides: TGCGCCAGCACCGGGACAGCCAGGAACACCGGGGAGCTGTTTTTT. The chain carries TRBV5-1 and TRBJ2-2, with 7 bases that match TRBD1. Unmatched junction bases numbered 6, after V lost 6 bases and J lost 1 base. Looked up from germline, CDR1 is SGHRS and CDR2 is YFSETQ. The CDR3 covers 15 residues.

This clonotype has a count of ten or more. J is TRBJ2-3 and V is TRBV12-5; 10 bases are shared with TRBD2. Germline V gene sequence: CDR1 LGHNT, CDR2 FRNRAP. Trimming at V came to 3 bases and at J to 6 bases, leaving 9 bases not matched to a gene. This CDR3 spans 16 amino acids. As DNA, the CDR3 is TGTGCTAGTGGTTTCACTATAGCGGGAGGTGGGGATACGCAGTATTTT. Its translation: CASGFTIAGGGDTQYF. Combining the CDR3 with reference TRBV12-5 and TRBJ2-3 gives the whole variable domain DARVTQTPRHKVTEMGQEVTMRCQPILGHNTVFWYRQTMMQGLELLAYFRNRAPLDDSGMPKDRFSAEMPDATLATLKIQPSEPRDSAVYFCASGFTIAGGGDTQYFGPGTRLTVL.

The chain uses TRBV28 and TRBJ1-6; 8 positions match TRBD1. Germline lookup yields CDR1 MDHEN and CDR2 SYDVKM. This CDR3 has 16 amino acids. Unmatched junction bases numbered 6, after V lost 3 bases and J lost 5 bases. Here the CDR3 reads CASSFAGQVNNSPLHF. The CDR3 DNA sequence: TGTGCCAGCAGTTTCGCGGGACAGGTGAATAATTCACCCCTCCACTTT.

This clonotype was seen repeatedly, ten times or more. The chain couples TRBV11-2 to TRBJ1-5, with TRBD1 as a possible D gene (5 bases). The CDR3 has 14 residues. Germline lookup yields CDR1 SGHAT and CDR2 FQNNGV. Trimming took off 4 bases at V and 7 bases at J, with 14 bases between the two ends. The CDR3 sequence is CASSSVGADQPQHF. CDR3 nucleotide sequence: TGTGCCAGCAGCTCAGTAGGGGCAGACCAGCCCCAGCATTTT.

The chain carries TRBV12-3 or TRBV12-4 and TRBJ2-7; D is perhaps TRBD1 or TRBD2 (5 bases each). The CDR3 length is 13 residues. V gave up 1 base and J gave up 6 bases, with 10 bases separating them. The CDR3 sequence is CASSLGGIGEQYF. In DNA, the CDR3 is TGTGCCAGCAGTTTAGGGGGGATCGGCGAGCAGTACTTC.

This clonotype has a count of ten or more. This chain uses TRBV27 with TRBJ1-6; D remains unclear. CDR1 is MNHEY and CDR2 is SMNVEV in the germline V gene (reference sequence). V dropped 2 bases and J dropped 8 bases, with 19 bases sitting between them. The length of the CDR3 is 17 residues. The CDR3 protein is CASSLQMGVGIDSPLHF. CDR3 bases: TGTGCCAGCAGTTTACAAATGGGAGTGGGAATAGATTCACCCCTCCACTTT.